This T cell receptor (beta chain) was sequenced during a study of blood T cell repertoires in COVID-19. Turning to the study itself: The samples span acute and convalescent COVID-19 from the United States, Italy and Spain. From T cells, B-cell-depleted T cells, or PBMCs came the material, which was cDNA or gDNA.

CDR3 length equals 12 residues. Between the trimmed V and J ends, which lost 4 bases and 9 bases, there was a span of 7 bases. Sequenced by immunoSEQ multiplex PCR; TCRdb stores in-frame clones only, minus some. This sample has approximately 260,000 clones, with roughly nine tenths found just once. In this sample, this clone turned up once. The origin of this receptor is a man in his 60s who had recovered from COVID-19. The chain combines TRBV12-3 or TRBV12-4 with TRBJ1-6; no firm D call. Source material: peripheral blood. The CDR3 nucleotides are TGTGCCAGCAGTTACGAGAGTTCACCCCTCCACTTT. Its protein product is CASSYESSPLHF.